These 26 T cell receptor beta chains were sequenced from one sample in a study of T cells in Graves' hyperthyroidism and ophthalmopathy. What was amplified from RNA transcripts were TCR beta CDR3 regions. The HTBI primer set drove a first-round RT-PCR of the TCR CDR3. TCRdb reprocessed the multiplex PCR reads with MiXCR, giving one entry per CDR3 protein. The sample yields almost 350,000 distinct CDR3 sequences, around 18% seen once. Sequencing was carried out using blood. The receptors shown here come from a middle-aged woman with Graves' ophthalmopathy.

The chain links TRBV6-1 to TRBJ1-2; no reliable D call. V was clipped by 7 bases and J by 6 bases, with 12 bases between them. The CDR3 length is 12 residues. Germline values: CDR1 MNHNS, CDR2 SASEGT. The CDR3 bases are TGTGCCAGCAATACAAGGGTCGATGGCTACACCTTC. Translated, it gives CASNTRVDGYTF.

This clonotype was seen at least ten times. The V gene is TRBV7-8, the J gene TRBJ2-2; D unclear. The CDR3 extends over 15 amino acids. V lost 4 bases, J lost 4 bases, and 13 bases lay in between. Germline assignment: CDR1 SGHVS and CDR2 FQNEAQ. The CDR3 protein is CASSSPKMVTGELFF. As DNA, the CDR3 is TGTGCCAGCAGCTCCCCAAAGATGGTCACCGGGGAGCTGTTTTTT.

This clonotype was counted at least ten times. The chain uses TRBV28 and TRBJ2-4, with D unclear. The CDR3 runs 16 residues. V lost 6 bases, J lost 0 bases, and 15 bases lay in between. Germline V gene data show CDR1 as MDHEN and CDR2 as SYDVKM. CDR3 nucleotide sequence: TGTGCCAGCAGATCAAACCCGGACGTAGCCAAAAACATTCAGTACTTC. It specifies CASRSNPDVAKNIQYF.

This clonotype has a count of ten or more. The chain couples TRBV6-1 to TRBJ2-7; D remains ambiguous. The V gene lost 2 bases and the J gene lost 3 bases, with 11 bases spanning the gap. The germline CDR1 and CDR2 sequences are MNHNS and SASEGT. The CDR3 has 14 residues. The CDR3: CASSELGSLYEQYF. The CDR3 coding sequence is TGTGCCAGCAGTGAATTGGGAAGTCTCTACGAGCAGTACTTC.

This clonotype was picked up many times. The gene calls are TRBV28 and TRBJ1-5; 8 nucleotides agree with TRBD1. Germline trimming cut 6 bases from V and 0 bases from J; bases unmatched to any gene: 10. The CDR3 is 17 amino acids. Germline-derived CDR1 and CDR2 are MDHEN and SYDVKM. CDR3 protein: CASSLGQGRFSNQPQHF. The CDR3 nucleotides are TGTGCCAGCAGCCTTGGACAGGGACGCTTTAGCAATCAGCCCCAGCATTTT.

This clonotype has at least ten counts. The rearrangement links TRBV12-3 or TRBV12-4 to TRBJ2-4; D gene ambiguous. V was shortened by 8 bases and J by 9 bases, with 17 bases between the two germline ends. The CDR3 spans 13 residues. The CDR3 coding sequence is TGTGCCAGCCTTCGGGCCCCCGGCTTCATTCAGTACTTC. It translates to CASLRAPGFIQYF.

This sequence joins TRBV11-1 and TRBJ2-5, with 12 bases identical to TRBD2. J lost 2 bases, V lost 5 bases, and 9 bases had no gene match. The CDR3 length is 17 residues. Germline-derived CDR1 and CDR2 are SGHAT and FQDESV (reference sequence). Here the CDR3 reads CASSPLAGGTGQETQYF. Written as DNA, the CDR3 is TGTGCCAGCAGCCCTCTAGCGGGAGGGACGGGGCAAGAGACCCAGTACTTC.

The V call is TRBV11-1, the J call TRBJ1-2; D not certain. The CDR3 is made up of 16 amino acids. The V gene's germline CDR1 is SGHAT and CDR2 FQDESV (reference sequence). V lost 4 bases and J 5 bases, leaving 20 bases between the germline ends. CDR3 sequence (DNA): TGTGCCAGCAGCTCGTTTACGGAACTCCCCTTTTATGGCTACACCTTC. It encodes CASSSFTELPFYGYTF. Variable domain in full (rest from reference TRBV11-1 and TRBJ1-2): EAEVAQSPRYKITEKSQAVAFWCDPISGHATLYWYRQILGQGPELLVQFQDESVVDDSQLPKDRFSAERLKGVDSTLKIQPAELGDSAMYLCASSSFTELPFYGYTFGSGTRLTVV.

This clonotype has ten or more counts. The rearrangement joins TRBV11-2 to TRBJ1-1; D is perhaps TRBD1 (5 bases). Trimming shortened V by 1 base and J by 7 bases, and 10 bases separated the two germline ends. CDR3 length equals 13 residues. CDR1 and CDR2 (germline): SGHAT, FQNNGV. CDR3 nucleotides: TGTGCCAGCAGCTTAGCTGGGGGATTTGAAGCTTTCTTT. Protein sequence: CASSLAGGFEAFF.

This clonotype appeared a few times. The junction differs from germline at one of its ends, possibly a read error. The chain uses TRBV30 and TRBJ2-5; 12 bases match TRBD2. This CDR3 comprises 15 residues. Per germline, CDR1 GTSNPN and CDR2 SVGIG (reference sequence). Here the CDR3 reads CAWSAKLAGGETQYF. The CDR3 DNA reads as TGTGCCTGGAGTGCGAAACTAGCGGGAGGAGAGACCCAGTACTTT. The full variable domain, its missing parts supplied by reference TRBV30 and TRBJ2-5, is SQTIHQWPATLVQPVGSPLSLECTVEGTSNPNLYWYRQAAGRGLQLLFYSVGIGQISSEVPQNLSASRPQDRQFILSSKKLLLSDSGFYLCAWSAKLAGGETQYFGPGTRLLVL.

This clonotype has ten or more counts. The chain recombines TRBV12-3 or TRBV12-4 with TRBJ2-7, with D unclear. The CDR3 covers 13 residues. V was cut by 5 bases and J by 6 bases, with 14 bases left in between. The CDR3 DNA reads as TGTGCCAGCAGTCCTAATGTAAAGGGCGAGCAGTACTTC. Residues: CASSPNVKGEQYF.

This clonotype occurred many times. The CDR3 is CASSLLGGQYYGYTF. CDR3 DNA sequence: TGTGCCAGCAGTTTACTGGGGGGCCAGTACTATGGCTACACCTTC. V usage is TRBV28 and J usage is TRBJ1-2; a possible D gene is TRBD1 (6 bases). V was cut by 2 bases and J by 3 bases, with 13 bases left in between. CDR3 size: 15 residues. The germline V gene has CDR1 MDHEN and CDR2 SYDVKM.

V is TRBV9 and J is TRBJ1-2, with a tentative D call TRBD1 (5 bases). Germline loops: CDR1 SGDLS, CDR2 YYNGEE. This CDR3 has 14 amino acids. Trimming left V 2 bases short and J 4 bases short, with 12 bases between. The CDR3 region has the DNA TGTGCCAGCAGCGTCACGGTGCAGGGCTATGGCTACACCTTC. Protein product: CASSVTVQGYGYTF.

At least ten counts were recorded for this clonotype. The chain is built from TRBV2 and TRBJ1-3; no definite D call. The CDR3 has 14 amino acids. Germline V CDR1 and CDR2: SNHLY, FYNNEI. The ends were cut back, 5 bases at V and 0 bases at J, with 8 bases in the middle. The DNA for the CDR3 is TGTGCCAGCAGTTTACAGAGCTCTGGAAACACCATATATTTT. Translation gives CASSLQSSGNTIYF.

This clonotype was observed many times. The chain couples TRBV29-1 to TRBJ2-5, with D perhaps TRBD1 (6 bases). Between the trimmed V and J ends, which lost 4 bases and 1 base, there was a span of 19 bases. CDR3 size: 16 residues. CDR1 SQVTM and CDR2 ANQGSEA come from the germline V gene. DNA for the CDR3: TGCAGCGTTGTCCCGTTCGCGACAGGCACCCAAGAGACCCAGTACTTC. Translation: CSVVPFATGTQETQYF.

The chain employs TRBV28 and TRBJ2-1; D gene ambiguous. V lost 6 bases, J lost 6 bases, and 6 bases lay in between. CDR1 is MDHEN and CDR2 is SYDVKM in the germline V gene. The CDR3 has 11 amino acids. The CDR3 is CASSPLNEQFF. As DNA, the CDR3 is TGTGCCAGCAGCCCCCTCAATGAGCAGTTCTTC.

There are many counts of this clonotype. The chain links TRBV15 to TRBJ2-7; D ambiguous. Germline V gene data show CDR1 as LNHNV and CDR2 as YYDKDF (reference sequence). The CDR3 is 17 amino acids. The V end lost 2 bases, the J end lost 3 bases, and 20 bases lay between the germline ends. For the CDR3, the DNA is TGTGCCACCAGCAGAAACCTACTCTCGTTGCACCGCTACGAGCAGTACTTC. Protein: CATSRNLLSLHRYEQYF. Drawing the rest from reference TRBV15 and TRBJ2-7, the complete variable domain is DAMVIQNPRYQVTQFGKPVTLSCSQTLNHNVMYWYQQKSSQAPKLLFHYYDKDFNNEADTPDNFQSRRPNTSFCFLDIRSPGLGDTAMYLCATSRNLLSLHRYEQYFGPGTRLTVT.

Ten or more counts support this clonotype. This chain uses TRBV12-3 or TRBV12-4 with TRBJ2-5; D ambiguous. The CDR3 contains 14 residues. Trimming removed 2 bases at V and 5 bases at J, with 12 bases between. The DNA for the CDR3 is TGTGCCAGCAGTTTATCAGGCCTCCGGGAGACCCAGTACTTC. This codes for CASSLSGLRETQYF.

This clonotype was seen ten or more times. The chain links TRBV6-1 to TRBJ2-6; D is uncertain. From germline, CDR1 is MNHNS and CDR2 SASEGT. There are 15 residues in the CDR3. Trimming took off 1 base at V and 2 bases at J, with 6 bases between the two ends. This CDR3 reads CASSEGSTGANVLTF. For the CDR3, the DNA is TGTGCCAGCAGTGAAGGTTCCACTGGGGCCAACGTCCTGACTTTC.

This clonotype has at least ten counts. The CDR3 is CASTRTGYNQPQHF. The CDR3 DNA is TGTGCCAGTACACGGACAGGGTACAATCAGCCCCAGCATTTT. The chain joins TRBV19 to TRBJ1-5, with TRBD1 identical over 8 bases. J was trimmed by 3 bases and V by 7 bases; bases with no gene match: 5. The CDR3 is made up of 14 amino acids. Germline assignment: CDR1 LNHDA and CDR2 SQIVND (reference sequence).

CDR3 protein: CASSRDRVDTEAFF. CDR3 nucleotide sequence: TGTGCCAGCAGCCGGGACAGGGTGGACACTGAAGCTTTCTTT. V is TRBV7-2 and J is TRBJ1-1; 9 positions agree with TRBD1. J gave up 3 bases and V 5 bases, and 4 bases lay outside the gene matches. CDR3 size: 14 residues. Germline CDR1 and CDR2: SGHTA and FQGNSA.

This clonotype was seen a handful of times. This chain uses TRBV18 with TRBJ1-1; 7 nucleotides match TRBD1. CDR1 and CDR2 from the germline V gene are KGHSH and LQKENI. This CDR3 has 13 residues. Trimming removed 2 bases from V and 7 bases from J; junction bases left unmatched: 4. The CDR3 coding sequence is TGTGCCAGCTCACCAACAGGGGCGAGTGAAGCTTTCTTT. This encodes CASSPTGASEAFF.

This clonotype was seen at least ten times. This chain uses TRBV6-1 with TRBJ2-2; 7 nucleotides line up with TRBD1. The V gene's germline CDR1 is MNHNS and CDR2 SASEGT. The CDR3 spans 17 residues. With V trimmed by 3 bases and J by 0 bases, 7 bases remained unmatched. The CDR3 sequence is CASSEDRTGTNTGELFF. CDR3 nucleotides: TGTGCCAGCAGTGAGGACAGGACAGGAACGAACACCGGGGAGCTGTTTTTT.

This clonotype showed up many times. J is TRBJ1-1 and V is TRBV28; D gene unclear. The germline V gene encodes CDR1 MDHEN and CDR2 SYDVKM. The CDR3 runs 12 residues. V was cut by 6 bases and J by 5 bases, with 10 bases left in between. In DNA, the CDR3 is TGTGCCAGCAGCAGATGGGGTACTGAAGCTTTCTTT. Protein sequence: CASSRWGTEAFF. The full variable domain, with the rest looked up from reference TRBV28 and TRBJ1-1, is DVKVTQSSRYLVKRTGEKVFLECVQDMDHENMFWYRQDPGLGLRLIYFSYDVKMKEKGDIPEGYSVSREKKERFSLILESASTNQTSMYLCASSRWGTEAFFGQGTRLTVV.

This clonotype was detected ten times or more. The V gene is TRBV20-1, the J gene TRBJ2-7; 11 bases fit TRBD2. This CDR3 region has 19 residues. Germline lookup yields CDR1 DFQATT and CDR2 SNEGSKA (reference sequence). The ends lost 4 bases at V and 1 base at J; junction bases unmatched: 18. CDR3 nucleotide sequence: TGCAGTGCTACCGCTACCTGGACTAGCGGGTCCTCCCGGTCCTACGAGCAGTACTTC. Protein sequence: CSATATWTSGSSRSYEQYF.

The chain carries TRBV28 and TRBJ2-7; the match to TRBD2 covers 10 bases. Germline CDR1 is MDHEN and CDR2 is SYDVKM. With 6 bases clipped from V and 5 bases from J, the junction kept 10 bases outside the gene matches. This CDR3 spans 15 amino acids. The CDR3 protein is CASRKLAGDSDEQYF. The CDR3 nucleotides are TGTGCCAGCAGAAAGCTAGCGGGAGATTCGGACGAGCAGTACTTC.